This record concerns one T cell receptor beta chain sequence. The antigen is undetermined. This specimen comes from a study of T cell clones after liver transplantation. Background on the study: Liver transplant recipients had immunosuppression withdrawal attempted within 2 years. Standard immunosuppression, with no induction, continued until 12-24 months after transplant. Tolerant meant at least one year fully off immunosuppression without liver enzymes above twice normal.

Whole-study results and caveats: Graft donor-reactive T cells possibly entered the graft instead of undergoing deletion.

TCRdb keeps only in-frame clones here, not all; method: immunoSEQ multiplex PCR. The data show roughly 73,000 clones, about four fifths seen once. The material sequenced was CD4+ T cells from blood, taken before liver transplant. This TCR derives from a human donor who received a liver transplant.

In DNA form, the CDR3 reads TGCGCCAGCAGCTTTGGGACTAGCGGGAGGCCCTACGAGCAGTACTTC. Its protein product is CASSFGTSGRPYEQYF. The genes are TRBV5-1 and TRBJ2-7; 15 nucleotides match TRBD2. This CDR3 has 16 residues. The junction had 2 bases not matched to a gene; V was cut back by 2 bases and J by 2 bases. Germline V gives CDR1 SGHRS, CDR2 YFSETQ.